Sequencing of this T cell receptor beta chain was carried out in a study of blood T cell repertoires in COVID-19. The overall study: Collection of acute and convalescent COVID-19 samples took place in the United States, Italy and Spain. T cells, B-cell-depleted T cells, or PBMCs provided the cDNA or gDNA that served as material.

Original processing methods: How many nucleated cells were present was estimated from reference gene primer amplification. The repertoire was sequenced with immunoSEQ multiplex PCR; TCRdb's copy has only in-frame clones and lacks some. V, J and clone size are taken as reported in that table, and D and trimming were inferred from the DNA itself. The sample consists of over 90,000 clones, 85% to 90% of them appearing once. Germline CDR1 reads SNHLY; CDR2 reads FYNNEI. This CDR3 has 14 residues. V was pared by 7 bases and J by 3 bases, with 14 bases between. What was sequenced was peripheral blood. This chain connects TRBV2 to TRBJ2-3; perhaps TRBD2 as D (7 bases). The receptor comes from a man in his forties or fifties with active or convalescent COVID-19. The CDR3 here is CASTQGTITDTQYF. The DNA of the CDR3 is TGTGCCAGCACCCAGGGGACTATTACAGATACGCAGTATTTT.